The following is a T cell receptor beta chain sequence with its context. This sample is part of a study of sequential checkpoint blockade in melanoma. Repertoires were generated with immunoSEQ multiplex PCR, while TCRdb's copy carries only in-frame clones and drops some. The sample contains around 13,000 clones, over 65% of which appear only once. The treatment here: randomized to nivolumab then ipilimumab (arm A) or the reverse (arm B). The CDR3 is 16 amino acids. Per germline, CDR1 SGHRS and CDR2 YFSETQ. The V segment lost 0 bases and the J segment 5 bases; nucleotides outside the gene matches: 9. The rearrangement links TRBV5-1 to TRBJ2-7, with 9 bases matching TRBD1. The sequencing used CD8+ T cells sorted from blood (inferred from file names), collected from a patient given nivolumab and ipilimumab in sequence. The source is a human donor with melanoma. The CDR3 nucleotides are TGCGCCAGCAGCTTGGGGGGCCACAGGGGGCTCAACGAGCAGTACTTC. As protein: CASSLGGHRGLNEQYF.